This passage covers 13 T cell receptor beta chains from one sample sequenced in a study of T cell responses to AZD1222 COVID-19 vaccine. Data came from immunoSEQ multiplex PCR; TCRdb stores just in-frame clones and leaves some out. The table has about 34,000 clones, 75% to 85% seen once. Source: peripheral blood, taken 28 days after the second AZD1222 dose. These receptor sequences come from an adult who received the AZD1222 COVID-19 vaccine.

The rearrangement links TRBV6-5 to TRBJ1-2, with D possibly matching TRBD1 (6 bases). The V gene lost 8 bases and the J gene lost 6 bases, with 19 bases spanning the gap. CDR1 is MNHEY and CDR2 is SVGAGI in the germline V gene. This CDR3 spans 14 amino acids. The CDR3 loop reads CASRRLDRENGYTF. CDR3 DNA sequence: TGTGCCAGCCGAAGATTGGACAGAGAAAATGGCTACACCTTC.

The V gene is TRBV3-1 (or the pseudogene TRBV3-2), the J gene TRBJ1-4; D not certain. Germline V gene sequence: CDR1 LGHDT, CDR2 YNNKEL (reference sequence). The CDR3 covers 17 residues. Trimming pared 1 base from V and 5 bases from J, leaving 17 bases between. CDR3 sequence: CASSQGEGPIINEKLFF. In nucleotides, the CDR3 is TGTGCCAGCAGCCAAGGAGAAGGGCCGATTATCAATGAAAAACTGTTTTTT.

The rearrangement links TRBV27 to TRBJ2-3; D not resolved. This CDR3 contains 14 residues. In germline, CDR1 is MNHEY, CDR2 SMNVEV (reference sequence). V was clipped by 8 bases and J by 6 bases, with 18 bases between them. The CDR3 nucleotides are TGTGCCAGCGTACCGAATCTGGGTCGGGATACGCAGTATTTT. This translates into CASVPNLGRDTQYF.

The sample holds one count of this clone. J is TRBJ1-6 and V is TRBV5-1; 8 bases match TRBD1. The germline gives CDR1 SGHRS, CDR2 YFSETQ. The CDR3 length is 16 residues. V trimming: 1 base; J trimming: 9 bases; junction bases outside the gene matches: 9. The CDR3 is CASSLTGGALTSPLHF. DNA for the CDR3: TGCGCCAGCAGCTTGACAGGGGGGGCTTTGACTTCACCCCTCCACTTT.

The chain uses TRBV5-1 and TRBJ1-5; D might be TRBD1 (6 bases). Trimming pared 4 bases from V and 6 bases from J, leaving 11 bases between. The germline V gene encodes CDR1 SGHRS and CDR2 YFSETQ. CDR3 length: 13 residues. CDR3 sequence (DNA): TGCGCCAGCAGCGGGGGGGCTGGTCAGCCCCAGCATTTT. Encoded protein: CASSGGAGQPQHF. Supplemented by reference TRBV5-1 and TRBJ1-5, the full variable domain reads KAGVTQTPRYLIKTRGQQVTLSCSPISGHRSVSWYQQTPGQGLQFLFEYFSETQRNKGNFPGRFSGRQFSNSRSEMNVSTLELGDSALYLCASSGGAGQPQHFGDGTRLSIL.

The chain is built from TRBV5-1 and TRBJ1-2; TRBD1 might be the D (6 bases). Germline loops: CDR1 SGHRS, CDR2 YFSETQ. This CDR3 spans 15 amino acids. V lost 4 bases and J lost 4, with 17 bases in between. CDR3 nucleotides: TGCGCCAGCAGCCCGGGCGGGGGGCAAGGCTATGGCTACACCTTC. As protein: CASSPGGGQGYGYTF. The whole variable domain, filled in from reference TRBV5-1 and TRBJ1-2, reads KAGVTQTPRYLIKTRGQQVTLSCSPISGHRSVSWYQQTPGQGLQFLFEYFSETQRNKGNFPGRFSGRQFSNSRSEMNVSTLELGDSALYLCASSPGGGQGYGYTFGSGTRLTVV.

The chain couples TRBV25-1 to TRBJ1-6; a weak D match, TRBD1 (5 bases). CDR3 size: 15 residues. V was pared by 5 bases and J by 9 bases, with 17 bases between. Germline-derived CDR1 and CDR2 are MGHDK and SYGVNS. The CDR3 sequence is CASSPRAGNSSPLHF. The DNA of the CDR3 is TGTGCCAGCAGTCCCCGGGCAGGGAATAGTTCACCCCTCCACTTT.

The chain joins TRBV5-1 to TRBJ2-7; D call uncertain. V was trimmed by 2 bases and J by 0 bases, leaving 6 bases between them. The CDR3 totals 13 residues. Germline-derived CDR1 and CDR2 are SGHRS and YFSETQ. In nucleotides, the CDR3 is TGCGCCAGCAGCTTCCCAGGCTCCTACGAGCAGTACTTC. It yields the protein CASSFPGSYEQYF.

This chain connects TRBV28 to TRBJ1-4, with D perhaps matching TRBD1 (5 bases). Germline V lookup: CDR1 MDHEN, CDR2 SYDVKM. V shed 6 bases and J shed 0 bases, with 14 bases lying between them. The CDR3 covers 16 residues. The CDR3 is CASRHGRGTTNEKLFF. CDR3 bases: TGTGCCAGCAGGCATGGCCGGGGGACAACTAATGAAAAACTGTTTTTT.

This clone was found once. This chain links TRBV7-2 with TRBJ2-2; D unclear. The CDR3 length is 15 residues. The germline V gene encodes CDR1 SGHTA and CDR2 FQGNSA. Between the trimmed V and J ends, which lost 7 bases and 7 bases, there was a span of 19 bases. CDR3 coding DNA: TGTGCCAGCACCCGATCAGACGTGGATGTCGGGGAGCTGTTTTTT. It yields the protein CASTRSDVDVGELFF.

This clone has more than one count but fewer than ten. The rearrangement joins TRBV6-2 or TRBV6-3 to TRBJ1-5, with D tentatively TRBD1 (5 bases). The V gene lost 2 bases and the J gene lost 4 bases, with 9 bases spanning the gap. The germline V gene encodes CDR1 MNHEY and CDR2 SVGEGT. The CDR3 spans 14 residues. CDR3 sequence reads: CASSYGGLNQPQHF. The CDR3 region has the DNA TGTGCCAGCAGTTACGGGGGTCTTAATCAGCCCCAGCATTTT.

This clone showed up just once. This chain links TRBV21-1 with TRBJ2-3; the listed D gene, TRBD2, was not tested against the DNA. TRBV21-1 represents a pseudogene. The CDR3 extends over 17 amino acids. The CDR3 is CASSKATPSVLTDTQYF. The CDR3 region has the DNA TGTGCCAGCAGCAAAGCCACCCCTAGCGTTCTCACAGATACGCAGTATTTT.

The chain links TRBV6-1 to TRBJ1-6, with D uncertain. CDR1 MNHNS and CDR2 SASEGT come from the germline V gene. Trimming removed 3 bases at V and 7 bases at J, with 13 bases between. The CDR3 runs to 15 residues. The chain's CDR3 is CASSDGPYPNSPLHF. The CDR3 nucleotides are TGTGCCAGCAGTGATGGGCCTTACCCCAATTCACCCCTCCACTTT.